The next 14 T cell receptor beta chains were all read from a single sample in a study of blood T cell repertoires in COVID-19. Sequencing was performed with immunoSEQ multiplex PCR; in TCRdb, only in-frame clones are kept and a portion is missing. The sample gives 60,000 or so clones, 70% to 90% of which show up once; approximately 8.3% is in the top ten. The specimen sequenced was peripheral blood. Receptors were obtained from a human donor with active COVID-19. The donor label of this sample is uncertain.

The rearrangement joins TRBV4-2 to TRBJ2-1, with 9 nucleotides matching TRBD2. Germline V gives CDR1 LGHNA, CDR2 YNFKEQ. Trimming cost V 1 base and J 6 bases; bases outside gene matches: 7. This CDR3 spans 16 amino acids. The CDR3 DNA follows: TGTGCCAGCAGCCAAGCAAGGGCGGGAGGGCCCAATGAGCAGTTCTTC. Translated: CASSQARAGGPNEQFF.

The chain links TRBV3-1 (or the pseudogene TRBV3-2) to TRBJ2-2; 8 bases map to TRBD2. Per the germline V gene, CDR1 is LGHDT and CDR2 is YNNKEL (reference sequence). This CDR3 has 17 residues. Trimming at V came to 2 bases and at J to 0 bases, leaving 5 bases not matched to a gene. The CDR3 DNA follows: TGTGCCAGCAGCCAACTAAGCGGGGGCACGAACACCGGGGAGCTGTTTTTT. The encoded protein is CASSQLSGGTNTGELFF.

The rearrangement uses TRBV7-9 and TRBJ2-1, with 11 bases lining up with TRBD2. Germline V CDR1 and CDR2: SEHNR, FQNEAQ (reference sequence). The J segment lost 6 bases and the V segment lost 3 bases, leaving 4 bases of the junction unmatched. This CDR3 is 15 amino acids long. Written as DNA, the CDR3 is TGTGCCAGCAGCTTGGCCGGGACTAGCGGCAATGAGCAGTTCTTC. It codes for CASSLAGTSGNEQFF.

The rearrangement links TRBV4-2 to TRBJ2-7; 15 bases line up with TRBD2. The V segment lost 3 bases and the J segment 3 bases; nucleotides outside the gene matches: 3. The germline V gene has CDR1 LGHNA and CDR2 YNFKEQ. CDR3 length equals 16 residues. CDR3 sequence: CASSHEGLAGGYEQYF. In DNA, the CDR3 is TGTGCCAGCAGCCATGAGGGACTAGCGGGGGGCTACGAGCAGTACTTC.

The chain combines TRBV30 with TRBJ1-2; 7 nucleotides align to TRBD1. The germline V gene has CDR1 GTSNPN and CDR2 SVGIG (reference sequence). The CDR3 length is 13 residues. V dropped 7 bases and J dropped 5; count of bases not matched to a gene: 10. CDR3 residues: CASHRGIRYGYTF. The CDR3 DNA sequence: TGTGCCTCCCACAGGGGAATTCGGTATGGCTACACCTTC.

The V gene is TRBV11-2, the J gene TRBJ2-6, with a weak D call TRBD1 (6 bases). Trimming took 5 bases from V and 0 from J, leaving 17 bases between them. The CDR3 covers 18 residues. Per the germline V gene, CDR1 is SGHAT and CDR2 is FQNNGV. CDR3 loop: CASSPSTGPFSGANVLTF. For the CDR3, the DNA is TGTGCCAGCAGCCCGTCAACAGGGCCTTTCTCTGGGGCCAACGTCCTGACTTTC.

V and J are TRBV28 and TRBJ2-3; D gene uncertain. Germline assignment: CDR1 MDHEN and CDR2 SYDVKM. Deletions cut 3 bases from V and 11 bases from J, with 12 bases between. This CDR3 contains 12 residues. This CDR3 is CASSLGLGEQYF. CDR3 DNA sequence: TGTGCCAGCAGTTTGGGCTTGGGCGAGCAGTATTTT. Variable domain in full (rest from reference TRBV28 and TRBJ2-3): DVKVTQSSRYLVKRTGEKVFLECVQDMDHENMFWYRQDPGLGLRLIYFSYDVKMKEKGDIPEGYSVSREKKERFSLILESASTNQTSMYLCASSLGLGEQYFGPGTRLTVL.

The chain carries TRBV28 and TRBJ2-3, with TRBD1 identical over 9 bases. The ends lost 4 bases at V and 0 bases at J; junction bases unmatched: 2. The CDR3 extends over 15 amino acids. Germline CDR1 is MDHEN and CDR2 is SYDVKM. The CDR3 coding sequence is TGTGCCAGCAGTTGGGACAGGGAAAGCACAGATACGCAGTATTTT. Translation: CASSWDRESTDTQYF.

V is TRBV27 and J is TRBJ2-1, with TRBD1 identical over 8 bases. The CDR3 covers 16 residues. V was pared by 2 bases and J by 2 bases, with 5 bases of the junction left unmatched. From germline, CDR1 is MNHEY and CDR2 SMNVEV (reference sequence). DNA for the CDR3: TGTGCCAGCAGTTTAGAAGGGACAGGAACCTACAATGAGCAGTTCTTC. It translates to CASSLEGTGTYNEQFF.

This clone was seen only a few times. The CDR3 loop is CASSTRGGSTEAFF. The CDR3 DNA sequence: TGTGCCAGCAGCACCAGGGGAGGGAGCACTGAAGCTTTCTTT. This chain links TRBV11-2 with TRBJ1-1; TRBD1 is a possible D gene (6 bases). The CDR3 is 14 amino acids. Trimming left V 5 bases short and J 4 bases short, with 14 bases between. Germline lookup yields CDR1 SGHAT and CDR2 FQNNGV. Full variable domain (remainder filled in from reference TRBV11-2 and TRBJ1-1): EAGVAQSPRYKIIEKRQSVAFWCNPISGHATLYWYQQILGQGPKLLIQFQNNGVVDDSQLPKDRFSAERLKGVDSTLKIQPAKLEDSAVYLCASSTRGGSTEAFFGQGTRLTVV.

The chain is built from TRBV6-5 and TRBJ2-2; D call uncertain. This CDR3 spans 14 amino acids. V lost 6 bases to trimming and J lost 6 bases, with 14 bases between them. Looked up from germline, CDR1 is MNHEY and CDR2 is SVGAGI. The CDR3 DNA sequence: TGTGCCAGCAGAATAGAATCGATGTCCGGGGAGCTGTTTTTT. This gives the protein CASRIESMSGELFF.

The chain joins TRBV7-8 to TRBJ2-1; 10 bases line up with TRBD2. This CDR3 comprises 17 residues. Germline V gives CDR1 SGHVS, CDR2 FQNEAQ. V dropped 8 bases and J dropped 3; count of bases not matched to a gene: 13. CDR3 sequence: CASVPPGSGGVYNEQFF. In nucleotides, the CDR3 is TGTGCCAGCGTCCCTCCTGGGAGCGGGGGGGTCTACAATGAGCAGTTCTTC.

The chain joins TRBV18 to TRBJ1-5, with TRBD1 matching over 11 bases. CDR1 is KGHSH, CDR2 LQKENI, per germline. This CDR3 spans 18 amino acids. V lost 3 bases, J lost 0 bases, and 7 bases stayed unmatched. This CDR3 reads CASSPLGQGAFSNQPQHF. CDR3 coding DNA: TGTGCCAGCTCACCTCTAGGACAGGGGGCTTTTAGCAATCAGCCCCAGCATTTT. Drawing the rest from reference TRBV18 and TRBJ1-5, the complete variable domain is NAGVMQNPRHLVRRRGQEARLRCSPMKGHSHVYWYRQLPEEGLKFMVYLQKENIIDESGMPKERFSAEFPKEGPSILRIQQVVRGDSAAYFCASSPLGQGAFSNQPQHFGDGTRLSIL.

This clone was recorded a few times. The rearrangement links TRBV29-1 to TRBJ2-3; possibly TRBD1 for D (6 bases). The CDR3 runs to 12 residues. CDR1 and CDR2 from the germline V gene are SQVTM and ANQGSEA. V dropped 4 bases and J dropped 1 base, with 6 bases sitting between them. CDR3 region: CSVGQGTDTQYF. The CDR3 nucleotides read TGCAGCGTTGGACAGGGCACAGATACGCAGTATTTT.